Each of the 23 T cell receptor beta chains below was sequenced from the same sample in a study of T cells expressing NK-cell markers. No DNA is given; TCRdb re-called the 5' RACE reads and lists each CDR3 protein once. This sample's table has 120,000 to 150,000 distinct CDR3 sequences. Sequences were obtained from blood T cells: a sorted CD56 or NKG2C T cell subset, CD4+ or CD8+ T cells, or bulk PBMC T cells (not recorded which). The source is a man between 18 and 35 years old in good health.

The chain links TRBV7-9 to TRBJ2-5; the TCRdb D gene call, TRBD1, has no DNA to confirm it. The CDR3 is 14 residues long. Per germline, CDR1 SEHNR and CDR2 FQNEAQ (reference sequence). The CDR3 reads CASSLVLGGETQYF.

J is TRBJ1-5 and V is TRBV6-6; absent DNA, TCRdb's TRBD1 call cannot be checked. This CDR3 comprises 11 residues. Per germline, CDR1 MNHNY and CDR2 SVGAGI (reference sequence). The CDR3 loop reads CASTTGRIQHF.

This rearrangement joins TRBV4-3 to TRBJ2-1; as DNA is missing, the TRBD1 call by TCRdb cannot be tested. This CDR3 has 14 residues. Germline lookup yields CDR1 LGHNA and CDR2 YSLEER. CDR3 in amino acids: CASSQDWGSHEQFF.

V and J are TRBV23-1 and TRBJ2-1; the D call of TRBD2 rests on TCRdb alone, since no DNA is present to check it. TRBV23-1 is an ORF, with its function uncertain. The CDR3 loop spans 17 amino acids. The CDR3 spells CASIASGRRGSYNEQFF.

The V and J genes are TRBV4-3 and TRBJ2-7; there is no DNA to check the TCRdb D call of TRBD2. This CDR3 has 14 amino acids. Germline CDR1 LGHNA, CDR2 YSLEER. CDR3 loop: CASSLASGTYEQYF.

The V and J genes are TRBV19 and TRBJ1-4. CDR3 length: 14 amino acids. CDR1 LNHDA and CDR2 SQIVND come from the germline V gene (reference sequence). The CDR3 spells CASSMALSDEKLFF.

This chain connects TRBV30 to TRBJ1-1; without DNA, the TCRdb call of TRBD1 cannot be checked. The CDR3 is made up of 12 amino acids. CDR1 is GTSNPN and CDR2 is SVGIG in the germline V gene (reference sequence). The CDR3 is CAWNQGGAEAFF.

CDR3 protein: CASSVVGSDNEQFF. This chain joins TRBV9 and TRBJ2-1. The V gene's germline CDR1 is SGDLS and CDR2 YYNGEE. The CDR3 spans 14 residues.

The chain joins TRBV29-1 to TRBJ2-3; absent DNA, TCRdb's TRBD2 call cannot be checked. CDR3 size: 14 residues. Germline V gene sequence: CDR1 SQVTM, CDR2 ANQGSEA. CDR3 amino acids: CSVEAGAVADTQYF.

CDR3 in amino acids: CSARDPGQGRAFF. The genes are TRBV20-1 and TRBJ1-1; TCRdb outputs TRBD1, but without DNA this stays unchecked. CDR1 is DFQATT and CDR2 is SNEGSKA in the germline V gene (reference sequence). The CDR3 has 13 amino acids.

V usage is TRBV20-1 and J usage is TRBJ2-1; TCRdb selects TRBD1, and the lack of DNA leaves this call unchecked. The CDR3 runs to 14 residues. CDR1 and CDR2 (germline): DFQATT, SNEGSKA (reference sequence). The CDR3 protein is CSAREGGRYNEQFF.

The CDR3 reads CASSTDRGRHTGELFF. The chain employs TRBV27 and TRBJ2-2; absent DNA, TCRdb's TRBD1 call cannot be checked. Germline V lookup: CDR1 MNHEY, CDR2 SMNVEV (reference sequence). There are 16 residues in the CDR3.

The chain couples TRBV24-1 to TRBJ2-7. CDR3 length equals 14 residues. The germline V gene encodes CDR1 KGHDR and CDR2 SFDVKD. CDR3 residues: CATSDSDGTYEQYF.

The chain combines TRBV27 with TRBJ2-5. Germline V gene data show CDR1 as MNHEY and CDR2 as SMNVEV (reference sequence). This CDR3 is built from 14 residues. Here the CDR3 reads CASSFAGNQETQYF.

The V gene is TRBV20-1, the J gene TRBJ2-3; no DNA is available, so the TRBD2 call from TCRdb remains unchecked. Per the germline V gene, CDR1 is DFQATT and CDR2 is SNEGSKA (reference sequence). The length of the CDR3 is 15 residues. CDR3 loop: CSAEEREFSTDTQYF.

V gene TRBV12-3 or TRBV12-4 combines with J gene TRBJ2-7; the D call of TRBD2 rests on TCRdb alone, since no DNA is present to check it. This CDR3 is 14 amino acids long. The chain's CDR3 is CASSDSGREYEQYF.

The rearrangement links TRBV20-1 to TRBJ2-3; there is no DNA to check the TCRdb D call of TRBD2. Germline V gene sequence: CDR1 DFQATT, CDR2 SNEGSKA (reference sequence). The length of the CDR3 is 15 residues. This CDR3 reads CSAIRTLSGTDTQYF.

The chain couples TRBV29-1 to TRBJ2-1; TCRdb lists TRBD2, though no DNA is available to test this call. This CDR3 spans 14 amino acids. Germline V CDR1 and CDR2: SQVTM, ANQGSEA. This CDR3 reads CSVVGLAGSQREFF.

CDR3 residues: CASQMTYTEAFF. The genes are TRBV10-2 and TRBJ1-1. Per germline, CDR1 WSHSY and CDR2 SAAADI. The CDR3 is made up of 12 amino acids.

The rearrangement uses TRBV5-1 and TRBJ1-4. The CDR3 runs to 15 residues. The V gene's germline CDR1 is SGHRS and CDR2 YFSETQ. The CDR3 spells CASRRARVRLEKLFF.

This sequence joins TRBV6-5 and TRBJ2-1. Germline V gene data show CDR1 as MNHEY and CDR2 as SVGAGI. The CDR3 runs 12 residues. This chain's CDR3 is CASMGYANEQFF.

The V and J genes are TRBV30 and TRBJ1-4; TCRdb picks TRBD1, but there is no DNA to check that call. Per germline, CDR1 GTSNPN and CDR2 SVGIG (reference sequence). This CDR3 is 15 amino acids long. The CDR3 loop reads CAWSAQGRPNEKLFF.

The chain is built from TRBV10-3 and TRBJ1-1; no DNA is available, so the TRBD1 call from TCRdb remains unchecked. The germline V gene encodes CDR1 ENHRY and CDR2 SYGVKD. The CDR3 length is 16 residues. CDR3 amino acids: CAISPLMTGMNTEAFF.